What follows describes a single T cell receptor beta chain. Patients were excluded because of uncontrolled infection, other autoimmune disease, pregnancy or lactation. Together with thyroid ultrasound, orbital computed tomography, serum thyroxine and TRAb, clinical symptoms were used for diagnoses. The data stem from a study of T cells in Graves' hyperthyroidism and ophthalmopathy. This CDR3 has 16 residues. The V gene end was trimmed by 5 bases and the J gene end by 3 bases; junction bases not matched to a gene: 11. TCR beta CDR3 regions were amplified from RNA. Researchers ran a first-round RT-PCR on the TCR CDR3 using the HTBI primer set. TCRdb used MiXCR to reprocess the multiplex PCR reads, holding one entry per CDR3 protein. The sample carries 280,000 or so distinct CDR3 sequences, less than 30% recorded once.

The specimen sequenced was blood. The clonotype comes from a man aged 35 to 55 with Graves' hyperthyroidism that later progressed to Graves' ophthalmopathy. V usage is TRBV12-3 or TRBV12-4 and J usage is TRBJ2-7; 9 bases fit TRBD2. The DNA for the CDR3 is TGTGCCAGCAGTCTCCGGGTTAGCGGGAGTCTCTACGAGCAGTACTTC. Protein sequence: CASSLRVSGSLYEQYF.